This TCR beta chain derives from a study of lymphopenia after photon versus proton radiotherapy. Whole-study findings and limits: After the lymphocyte nadir, photon-treated repertoires showed oligoclonal expansion, especially of CD8+ Temra cells.

TCRdb's copy holds only in-frame clones and misses some; the assay was immunoSEQ multiplex PCR. The top ten hold 3.5% of the sample, which has roughly 12,000 clones, about 88% seen once. Worth noting for this clone: The antigen is undetermined.

V shed 3 bases and J 1 base; nucleotides not matched to a gene: 9. This CDR3 has 16 residues. Sequenced here: peripheral blood, sampled from a patient treated with photon-based radiotherapy. The chain combines TRBV23-1 with TRBJ2-7, with 7 bases identical to TRBD2. TRBV23-1 is an ORF, with its function uncertain. The clonotype was recovered from a man aged 60 to 69 with pancreatic cancer. The CDR3 coding sequence is TGCGCCAGCAGTCAGTTGACTAGCACGACGTCCTACGAGCAGTACTTC. Translating gives CASSQLTSTTSYEQYF.